This T cell receptor beta chain came from a study of T-cell memory formation after mild COVID-19. The J segment lost 4 bases and the V segment lost 5 bases, leaving 7 bases of the junction unmatched. The length of the CDR3 is 16 residues. TCRdb used MiXCR to reprocess the 5' RACE reads, holding one entry per CDR3 protein. Here the sample spans 80,000 to 90,000 distinct CDR3 sequences, roughly 23% being singletons. Material for sequencing was PBMCs or a T cell subset sorted from them (not recorded which). This sequence joins TRBV12-3 or TRBV12-4 and TRBJ2-1; 11 bases align to TRBD2. This TCR derives from a man younger than 30 who had mild COVID-19 (a few samples of this study predate the infection). Cell type and time point are not known. The CDR3 sequence is CASSRSGGASYNEQFF. CDR3 coding DNA: TGTGCCAGCAGTCGTAGCGGGGGGGCCTCTTACAATGAGCAGTTCTTC.